The source of this T cell receptor (beta chain) is a study of T cells of healthy individuals listed by TCRdb under 2018. The V end loses 3 bases and the J end loses 5 bases, and a stretch of 8 bases separates them. For CDR1 and CDR2, the germline V gene (reference sequence) lists LNHDA and SQIVND. The CDR3, cysteine through phenylalanine, is 13 amino acids long. The kept DNA is CDR3 alone, 39 bases in frame from the first base. The method behind the library was 5' RACE. Sequencer: Illumina MiSeq. TCRdb itself trimmed the public reads at Q25 with fastp, ran MiXCR and retained productive beta chains. Entries are consolidated by CDR3 protein sequence, retaining the most common genes and DNA. This sample has 90,000 to 100,000 distinct CDR3 sequences in its table, and roughly 18% of those were observed once. 6.2% of the sample belongs to the ten largest clones. This clonotype was counted many times. The target of this receptor is not known. One base away there is no much larger clone; base qualities are not given.

The chain couples TRBV19 to TRBJ1-5; the D gene remains uncertain. This TCR came from a human donor in good health. The nucleotides read TGTGCCAGTAGTATCACCGGTGATCAGCCCCAGCATTTT. Translated, it reads CASSITGDQPQHF. The full variable domain, completed from the reference TRBV19 and TRBJ1-5 proteins outside the CDR3, reads DGGITQSPKYLFRKEGQNVTLSCEQNLNHDAMYWYRQDPGQGLRLIYYSQIVNDFQKGDIAEGYSVSREKKESFPLTVTSAQKNPTAFYLCASSITGDQPQHFGDGTRLSIL.